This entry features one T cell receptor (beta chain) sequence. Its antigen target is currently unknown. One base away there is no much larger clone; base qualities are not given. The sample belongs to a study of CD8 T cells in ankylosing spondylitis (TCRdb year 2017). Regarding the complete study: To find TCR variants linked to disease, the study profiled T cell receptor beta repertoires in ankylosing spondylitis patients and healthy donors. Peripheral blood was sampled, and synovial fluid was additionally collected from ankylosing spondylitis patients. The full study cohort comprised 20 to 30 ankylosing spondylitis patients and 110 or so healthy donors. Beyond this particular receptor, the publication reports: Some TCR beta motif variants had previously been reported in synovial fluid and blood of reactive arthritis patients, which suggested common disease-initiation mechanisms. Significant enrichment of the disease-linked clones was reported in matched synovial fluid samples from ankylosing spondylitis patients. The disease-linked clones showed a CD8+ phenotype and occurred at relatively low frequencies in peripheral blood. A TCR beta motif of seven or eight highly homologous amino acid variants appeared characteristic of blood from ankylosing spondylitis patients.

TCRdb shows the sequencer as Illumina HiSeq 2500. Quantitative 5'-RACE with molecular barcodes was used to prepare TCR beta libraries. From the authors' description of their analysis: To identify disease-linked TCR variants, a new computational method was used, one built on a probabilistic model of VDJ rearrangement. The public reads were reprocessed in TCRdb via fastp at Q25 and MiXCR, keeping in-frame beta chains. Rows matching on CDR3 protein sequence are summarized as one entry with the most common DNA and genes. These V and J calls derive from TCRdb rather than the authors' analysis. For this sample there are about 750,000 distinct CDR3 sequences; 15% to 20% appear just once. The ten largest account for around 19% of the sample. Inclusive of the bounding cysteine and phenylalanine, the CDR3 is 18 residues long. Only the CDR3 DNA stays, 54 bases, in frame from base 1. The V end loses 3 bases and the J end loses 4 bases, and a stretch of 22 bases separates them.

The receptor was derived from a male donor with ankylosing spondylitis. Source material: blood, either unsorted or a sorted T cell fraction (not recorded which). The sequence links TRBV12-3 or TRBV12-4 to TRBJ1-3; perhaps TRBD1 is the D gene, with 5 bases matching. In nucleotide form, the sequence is TGTGCCAGCAGTTTTAGGGTAGGGACCCTCAAATCCGGAAACACCATATATTTT. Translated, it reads CASSFRVGTLKSGNTIYF.